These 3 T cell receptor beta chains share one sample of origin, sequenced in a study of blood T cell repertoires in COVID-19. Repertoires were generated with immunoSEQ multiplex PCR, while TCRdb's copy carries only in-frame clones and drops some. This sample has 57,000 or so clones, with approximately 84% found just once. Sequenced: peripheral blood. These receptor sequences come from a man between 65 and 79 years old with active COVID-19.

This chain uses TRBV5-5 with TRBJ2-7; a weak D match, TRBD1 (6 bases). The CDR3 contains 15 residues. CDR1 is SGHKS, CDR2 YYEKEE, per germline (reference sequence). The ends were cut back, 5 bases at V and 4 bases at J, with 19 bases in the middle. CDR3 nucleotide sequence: TGTGCCAGCAGATTCGACAGGACCTCGGGATACGAGCAGTACTTC. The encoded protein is CASRFDRTSGYEQYF.

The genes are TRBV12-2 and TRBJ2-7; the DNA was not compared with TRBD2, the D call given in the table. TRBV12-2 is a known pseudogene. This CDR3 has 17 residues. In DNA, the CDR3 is TGTGCAAGTCGCTCCCCCCTAGCGGGAGGCCACGGGGACGAGCAGTACTTC. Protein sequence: CASRSPLAGGHGDEQYF.

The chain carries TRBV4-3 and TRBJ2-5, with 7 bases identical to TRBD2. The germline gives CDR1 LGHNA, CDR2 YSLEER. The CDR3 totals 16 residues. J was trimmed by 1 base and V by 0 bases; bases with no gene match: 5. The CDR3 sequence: CASSQERRGGQETQYF. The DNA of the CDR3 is TGCGCCAGCAGCCAAGAGAGACGCGGGGGCCAAGAGACCCAGTACTTC.